What follows describes a single T cell receptor beta chain. Its cognate antigen is unknown. The sample originates from a study of cytomegalovirus exposure and HLA in healthy donors. Regarding the study as a whole: TRBV6-2, TRBV6-3 and other indistinguishable V segments were excluded. Among TCR beta chains of equal frequency, HLA-associated ones were more clonally expanded in a later analysis.

The PCR was carried out with 60 Vbeta primers and 13 Jbeta primers. The protocol was immunoSEQ multiplex PCR, while the TCRdb copy is restricted to in-frame clones and leaves out a portion. The table has about 120,000 clones, about 80% seen once. V was pared by 2 bases and J by 4 bases, with 12 bases between. This CDR3 region has 14 residues. The germline CDR1 and CDR2 sequences are GTSNPN and SVGIG (reference sequence). Sequenced material: PBMCs. The rearrangement joins TRBV30 to TRBJ1-5; unclear D gene. The TCR sequence derives from a woman aged 50 to 65 in good health and CMV-seropositive. CDR3 nucleotides: TGTGCCTGGAGTATATCTCGCGGGAATCAGCCCCAGCATTTT. Protein sequence: CAWSISRGNQPQHF.